This T cell receptor beta chain was recovered during a study of shared clonotypes between healthy human individuals (dated by TCRdb to the early 2020s). Regarding the complete study: A few men and a couple of women, aged 18 to 49 years, made up the cohort. For each donor, three plates each were used for CD4 naive and CD4 memory, two plates were used for CD8 naive, and one plate was used for CD8 memory. To estimate repertoire size and how much clonotypes are shared between individuals, the study performed deep sequencing of blood TCR repertoires from about five healthy adults. To increase sequencing depth and limit assay-specific biases, TCR repertoire library preparation and sequencing were carried out by different laboratories using diverse techniques. Per donor, leukapheresis produced somewhere between about 0.9 and 9.5 billion PBMCs. Results and caveats for the whole study, not just this receptor: Compared with non-shared clonotypes, the clonotypes found in all four sorted-subset donors had higher generation probabilities. Only blood was sampled, and tissue TCR repertoires likely differ from those in blood. Sharing across a few donors was observed for approximately 4.6% of naive CD4, 3% to 3.5% of naive CD8, 2% to 2.5% of memory CD4, and over 0.3% of memory CD8 clonotypes. Based on pairwise subsampling, the degree of clonotype sharing among donors was expected to be affected by sequencing depth. Larger estimated clonotype richness was generally found for naive subsets than for memory subsets. Incomplete sequencing was indicated by rarefaction of sorted-subset datasets, despite the large sequencing depth. Because the study included only a small number of donors, the genetic and exposure-history diversity represented was limited.

Details on this clone: What this receptor recognizes is not known. No per-base quality is available; no much larger clone lies one base away.

Using the deep immunoSEQ assay, TCR CDR3 regions were amplified from genomic DNA by multiplex PCR. Extracted genomic DNA from each cell subset was spread evenly across all wells of several immunoSEQ 96-well plates, with each plate serving as a replicate. For sorted subsets, about 200 ng genomic DNA, equal to some 30,000 T cell genomes, was loaded into each replicate PCR. The purified libraries were quantified using a Qubit 3.0 fluorometer, sized with a Bioanalyzer 2100, and then quantified again using the KAPA Library Quantification kit. A separate single-read 150-cycle Illumina NextSeq 550 flow cell was used to sequence each immunoSEQ 96-well plate. The study's processing was this. The immunoSEQ output contained only junctional sequences without quality scores, so filtering could not match that applied to full-length reads. To assign V/J genes and CDR3, sequences were annotated using PyIR, a Python wrapper for IgBLAST v1.9, with IMGT germline references. Reads with weak V/J assignments (E-value above 1e-6), missing CDR3, stop codons, out-of-frame junctions, or ambiguous translated residues were removed. V3J clonotypes were defined as sequences sharing an identical inferred V gene, J gene, and CDR3 amino acid sequence. The percentage overlap between two repertoires was calculated by dividing the number of shared unique clonotypes by the size of the smaller repertoire. Three approaches were used to assess repertoire richness: RTK rarefaction, the Chao1 estimator, and Recon v2.1 estimates of unobserved clonotypes. OLGA was used to compute generation probabilities for all TCRbeta clonotypes that the gDNA method yielded from a few donors. TCRdb took over this immuneACCESS table, retaining in-frame rearrangements with V and J assigned. Such tables are incomplete; in checked studies, under half of the missing clones stem from an unresolved V gene, and the remainder is unexplained. That table supplies the V and J calls and clone size; D and trimming were determined from the DNA. In this sample the table shows roughly 2 million clones, approximately 95% of which occur a single time. Jointly, the top ten make up 0.1% to 0.15% of the sample.

Clipping removes 2 bases from V and 4 bases from J, with 1 as the unmatched junction base count. The germline V gene encodes CDR1 MNHEY and CDR2 SVGAGI. The CDR3 numbers 15 residues from cysteine through phenylalanine. The entry retains the CDR3 DNA only, 45 bases that are in frame from base 1. The donors were healthy, HIV-negative adults who had no recently reported acute infections or vaccinations. Every donor was a Caucasian adult residing in Nashville, Tennessee, USA. CD4+ T cells were enriched through magnetic negative selection, after which naive cells were positively selected on CD45RA and the remaining negative fraction served as the memory subset. Blood was collected by leukapheresis, and PBMCs were isolated by Ficoll-Histopaque density gradient centrifugation and then cryopreserved in liquid nitrogen vapor phase. Analytical flow cytometry was used to check the purity and quantity of every magnetically sorted T cell population. Each sorted fraction had its genomic DNA isolated and then quantified by UV absorbance on a Nanodrop 2000c.

This receptor was identified in a man younger than 30 in good health. This receptor chain uses TRBV6-5 and TRBJ2-1; the junction holds 11 bases that match TRBD2. The sequencing sample was made of naive CD4+ T cells sorted from blood. The sample's cell subset or site label, in plain terms: CD45RA+ positively selected. The nucleotides are TGTGCCAGCAGTTACAGGACTAGCGGGTACAATGAGCAGTTCTTC. Its protein product is CASSYRTSGYNEQFF.